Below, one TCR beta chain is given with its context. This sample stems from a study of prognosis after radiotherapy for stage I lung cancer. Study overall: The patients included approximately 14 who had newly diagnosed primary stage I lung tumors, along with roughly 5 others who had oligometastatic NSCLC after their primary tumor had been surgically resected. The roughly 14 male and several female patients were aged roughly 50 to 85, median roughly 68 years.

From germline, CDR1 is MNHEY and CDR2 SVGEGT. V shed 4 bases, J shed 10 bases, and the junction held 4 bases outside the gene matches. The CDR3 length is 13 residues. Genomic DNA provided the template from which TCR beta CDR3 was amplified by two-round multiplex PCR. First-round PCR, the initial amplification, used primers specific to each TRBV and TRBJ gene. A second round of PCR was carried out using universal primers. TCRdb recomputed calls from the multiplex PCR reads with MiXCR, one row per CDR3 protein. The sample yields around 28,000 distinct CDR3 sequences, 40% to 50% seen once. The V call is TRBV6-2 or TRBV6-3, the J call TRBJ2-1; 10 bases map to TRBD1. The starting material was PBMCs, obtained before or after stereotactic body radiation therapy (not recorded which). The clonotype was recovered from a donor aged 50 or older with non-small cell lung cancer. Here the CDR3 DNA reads TGTGCCAGCAGTTCCGGGACAGGGGTAGAGCAGTTCTTC. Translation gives CASSSGTGVEQFF.